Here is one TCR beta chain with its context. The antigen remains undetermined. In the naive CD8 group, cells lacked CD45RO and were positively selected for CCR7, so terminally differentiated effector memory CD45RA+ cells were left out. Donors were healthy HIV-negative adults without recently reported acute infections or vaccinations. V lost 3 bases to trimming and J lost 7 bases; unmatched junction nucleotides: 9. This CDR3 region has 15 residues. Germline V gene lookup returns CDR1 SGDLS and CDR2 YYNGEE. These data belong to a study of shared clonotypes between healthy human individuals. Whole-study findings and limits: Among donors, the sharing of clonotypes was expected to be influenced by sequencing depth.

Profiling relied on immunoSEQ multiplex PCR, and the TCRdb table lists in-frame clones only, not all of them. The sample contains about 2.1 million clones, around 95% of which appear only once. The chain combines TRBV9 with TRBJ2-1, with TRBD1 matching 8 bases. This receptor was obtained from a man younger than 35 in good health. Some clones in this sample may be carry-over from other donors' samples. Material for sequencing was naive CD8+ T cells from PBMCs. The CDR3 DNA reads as TGTGCCAGCAGCGCCGGGACAGGCGGATTGAATGAGCAGTTCTTC. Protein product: CASSAGTGGLNEQFF.